One and the same sample provided the 22 T cell receptor beta chains below, sequenced in a study of blood T cell repertoires in COVID-19. Sequencing was performed with immunoSEQ multiplex PCR; in TCRdb, only in-frame clones are kept and a portion is missing. In the table there are more than 85,000 clones, 75% to 80% of which are singletons. The sample consisted of peripheral blood. The receptor set was obtained from a woman of 80 years or more with active or convalescent COVID-19.

The chain recombines TRBV6-2 or TRBV6-3 with TRBJ2-1; weak D call: TRBD1 (7 bases). The CDR3 totals 15 residues. V was trimmed by 0 bases and J by 6 bases, leaving 12 bases between them. Germline V gene lookup returns CDR1 MNHEY and CDR2 SVGEGT. CDR3 region: CASSYSSGGGNEQFF. The CDR3 nucleotides are TGTGCCAGCAGTTACTCGTCAGGGGGAGGCAATGAGCAGTTCTTC.

V usage is TRBV11-2 and J usage is TRBJ2-7; D unresolved. The CDR3 extends over 13 amino acids. In germline, CDR1 is SGHAT, CDR2 FQNNGV. The V and J ends lost 3 bases and 4 bases respectively, with 10 bases between them. CDR3 sequence reads: CASSLAELYEQYF. The DNA for the CDR3 is TGTGCCAGCAGCTTGGCGGAACTTTACGAGCAGTACTTC.

The chain employs TRBV30 and TRBJ1-2; 8 bases are shared with TRBD1. In germline, CDR1 is GTSNPN, CDR2 SVGIG (reference sequence). V was pared by 3 bases and J by 4 bases, with 4 bases of the junction left unmatched. The CDR3 covers 13 residues. Here the CDR3 reads CAWSRDRPYGYTF. CDR3 nucleotides: TGTGCCTGGAGCCGGGACAGGCCCTATGGCTACACCTTC.

The chain has TRBV14 and TRBJ2-1, with 11 bases that match TRBD2. The CDR3 spans 16 residues. J was trimmed by 4 bases and V by 0 bases; bases with no gene match: 2. CDR1 and CDR2 (germline): SGHDN, FVKESK. The CDR3 sequence: CASSQETSGIYNEQFF. Here the CDR3 DNA reads TGTGCCAGCAGCCAAGAGACTAGCGGGATTTACAATGAGCAGTTCTTC.

J is TRBJ1-6 and V is TRBV2, with 7 bases fitting TRBD1. The CDR3 extends over 15 amino acids. Germline V gene data show CDR1 as SNHLY and CDR2 as FYNNEI. V gave up 6 bases and J gave up 5 bases; unmatched junction bases: 7. The CDR3 loop is CASSQYGTDNSPLHF. Written as DNA, the CDR3 is TGTGCCAGCAGCCAATACGGGACAGATAATTCACCCCTCCACTTT.

The chain joins TRBV6-6 to TRBJ1-5; 8 bases match TRBD1. Germline CDR1 and CDR2: MNHNY and SVGAGI (reference sequence). CDR3 length: 15 residues. J gave up 2 bases and V 6 bases, and 6 bases lay outside the gene matches. Here the CDR3 DNA reads TGTGCCAGCAGCCGGGACAGGAGGGGCAATCAGCCCCAGCATTTT. Translating it yields CASSRDRRGNQPQHF.

This clone was detected only once. The gene calls are TRBV5-1 and TRBJ2-2; TRBD2 might be the D (7 bases). CDR1 SGHRS and CDR2 YFSETQ come from the germline V gene. V was pared by 7 bases and J by 2 bases, with 21 bases between. CDR3 length: 17 residues. This chain's CDR3 is CASRKLGGPVNTGELFF. The DNA for the CDR3 is TGCGCCAGCCGGAAACTCGGGGGGCCTGTTAACACCGGGGAGCTGTTTTTT.

The gene calls are TRBV11-2 and TRBJ1-5; TRBD1 matches 8 bases. The germline V gene has CDR1 SGHAT and CDR2 FQNNGV. CDR3 length equals 15 residues. The J segment lost 3 bases and the V segment lost 4 bases, leaving 5 bases of the junction unmatched. DNA of the CDR3: TGTGCCAGCAGCTGGGGGACAGGATACAATCAGCCCCAGCATTTT. Its protein is CASSWGTGYNQPQHF. The complete variable domain, with remaining parts taken from reference TRBV11-2 and TRBJ1-5, reads EAGVAQSPRYKIIEKRQSVAFWCNPISGHATLYWYQQILGQGPKLLIQFQNNGVVDDSQLPKDRFSAERLKGVDSTLKIQPAKLEDSAVYLCASSWGTGYNQPQHFGDGTRLSIL.

The chain joins TRBV12-5 to TRBJ2-2; D unresolved. The germline V gene has CDR1 LGHNT and CDR2 FRNRAP. The CDR3 is 18 residues long. Trimming left V 0 bases short and J 0 bases short, with 14 bases between. CDR3 DNA sequence: TGTGCTAGTGGTTTGGTGTTCGGTACAGTCACGAACACCGGGGAGCTGTTTTTT. It specifies CASGLVFGTVTNTGELFF.

This sequence joins TRBV28 and TRBJ2-7; a weak D match, TRBD2 (6 bases). V lost 7 bases and J 4 bases, leaving 14 bases between the germline ends. The germline V gene encodes CDR1 MDHEN and CDR2 SYDVKM. The CDR3 loop spans 13 amino acids. This CDR3 reads CASTLSGRYEQYF. CDR3 in DNA: TGTGCCAGCACCCTTAGCGGACGATACGAGCAGTACTTC.

This chain joins TRBV2 and TRBJ2-5; 11 bases align to TRBD2. The length of the CDR3 is 15 residues. Germline values: CDR1 SNHLY, CDR2 FYNNEI. V shed 5 bases, J shed 2 bases, and the junction held 4 bases outside the gene matches. This CDR3 reads CASSPTSGVQETQYF. As DNA, the CDR3 is TGTGCCAGCAGTCCGACTAGCGGGGTACAAGAGACCCAGTACTTC.

The V gene is TRBV6-5, the J gene TRBJ2-7, with 9 positions matching TRBD1. The trim removed 7 bases at V and 0 bases at J, leaving 7 bases unmatched. Germline CDR1 is MNHEY and CDR2 is SVGAGI. There are 15 residues in the CDR3. Here the CDR3 reads CASIPDRGSSYEQYF. The CDR3 coding sequence is TGTGCCAGCATCCCCGACAGGGGGAGCTCCTACGAGCAGTACTTC.

The gene calls are TRBV7-2 and TRBJ2-1; a weak D match, TRBD2 (5 bases). CDR3 length: 13 residues. Between the trimmed V and J ends, which lost 1 base and 5 bases, there was a span of 6 bases. CDR1 is SGHTA and CDR2 is FQGNSA in the germline V gene. CDR3: CASSLGTDNEQFF. As DNA, the CDR3 is TGTGCCAGCAGCTTAGGGACTGACAATGAGCAGTTCTTC.

CDR3 sequence (DNA): TGTGCCAGCAGCCCAACCGAACCACCGAGAACAGGGGGCGTTTGGGCAGATACGCAGTATTTT. Encoded protein: CASSPTEPPRTGGVWADTQYF. The rearrangement joins TRBV7-3 to TRBJ2-3, with 9 bases aligning to TRBD1. The CDR3 covers 21 residues. Looked up from germline, CDR1 is SGHTA and CDR2 is FQGTGA. V lost 5 bases to trimming and J lost 4 bases; unmatched junction nucleotides: 25.

V gene TRBV28 combines with J gene TRBJ2-1; 7 bases fit TRBD2. CDR1 and CDR2 (germline): MDHEN, SYDVKM. The CDR3 extends over 16 amino acids. Germline trimming cut 2 bases from V and 6 bases from J; bases unmatched to any gene: 10. Here the CDR3 reads CASSLPGWGLFNEQFF. The CDR3 region has the DNA TGTGCCAGCAGTTTACCCGGCTGGGGACTATTCAATGAGCAGTTCTTC.

About this clone itself: Additional DNA sequences in this sample encode the identical CDR3. This rearrangement joins TRBV2 to TRBJ2-7; 12 bases line up with TRBD1. The germline V gene has CDR1 SNHLY and CDR2 FYNNEI. The CDR3 runs to 14 residues. V dropped 5 bases and J dropped 4; count of bases not matched to a gene: 3. As DNA, the CDR3 is TGTGCCAGCAGTAGGGACAGGGGGCTGTACGAGCAGTACTTC. The encoded protein is CASSRDRGLYEQYF. The full variable domain, completed using reference TRBV2 and TRBJ2-7, is EPEVTQTPSHQVTQMGQEVILRCVPISNHLYFYWYRQILGQKVEFLVSFYNNEISEKSEIFDDQFSVERPDGSNFTLKIRSTKLEDSAMYFCASSRDRGLYEQYFGPGTRLTVT.

This chain joins TRBV2 and TRBJ2-3; D is uncertain. Germline assignment: CDR1 SNHLY and CDR2 FYNNEI. Trimming pared 7 bases from V and 1 base from J, leaving 6 bases between. This CDR3 contains 12 residues. The CDR3 sequence: CASNSGTDTQYF. DNA for the CDR3: TGTGCCAGCAACTCGGGCACAGATACGCAGTATTTT. Supplemented by reference TRBV2 and TRBJ2-3, the full variable domain reads EPEVTQTPSHQVTQMGQEVILRCVPISNHLYFYWYRQILGQKVEFLVSFYNNEISEKSEIFDDQFSVERPDGSNFTLKIRSTKLEDSAMYFCASNSGTDTQYFGPGTRLTVL.

This rearrangement joins TRBV19 to TRBJ2-7; 7 bases map to TRBD1. This CDR3 has 16 residues. Germline loops: CDR1 LNHDA, CDR2 SQIVND (reference sequence). Trimming removed 8 bases from V and 7 bases from J; junction bases left unmatched: 20. The CDR3 DNA follows: TGTGCCAGTGGGAACCCTGGAGAGGGGGCAAATGTAGAGCAGTACTTC. Amino acid sequence: CASGNPGEGANVEQYF. Full variable domain (rest looked up from reference TRBV19 and TRBJ2-7): DGGITQSPKYLFRKEGQNVTLSCEQNLNHDAMYWYRQDPGQGLRLIYYSQIVNDFQKGDIAEGYSVSREKKESFPLTVTSAQKNPTAFYLCASGNPGEGANVEQYFGPGTRLTVT.

The chain has TRBV3-1 (or the pseudogene TRBV3-2) and TRBJ2-1; 9 positions agree with TRBD1. The V gene's germline CDR1 is LGHDT and CDR2 YNNKEL (reference sequence). J was trimmed by 6 bases and V by 6 bases; bases with no gene match: 9. The CDR3 length is 15 residues. The CDR3 coding sequence is TGTGCCAGCAGAGACGGACAGGGGTTGACCAATGAGCAGTTCTTC. Its protein product is CASRDGQGLTNEQFF.

The chain carries TRBV21-1 and TRBJ2-5; TRBD2 was called by the table and not checked on the DNA. TRBV21-1 is a recognized pseudogene. CDR3 length equals 15 residues. DNA for the CDR3: TGTGCCAGCGACCCCGGGACTAGCGGTCAAGAGACCCAGTACTTC. Protein: CASDPGTSGQETQYF.

V gene TRBV5-1 combines with J gene TRBJ1-1, with a possible D match to TRBD1 (6 bases). CDR1 and CDR2 (germline): SGHRS, YFSETQ. Trimming took off 2 bases at V and 3 bases at J, with 11 bases between the two ends. The CDR3 totals 14 residues. Here the CDR3 reads CASSLEGEYTEAFF. The CDR3 DNA sequence: TGCGCCAGCAGCTTAGAGGGGGAGTACACTGAAGCTTTCTTT.

V and J are TRBV30 and TRBJ2-2; TRBD1 matches 7 bases. This CDR3 is 14 amino acids long. The V gene end was trimmed by 2 bases and the J gene end by 7 bases; junction bases not matched to a gene: 7. In germline, CDR1 is GTSNPN, CDR2 SVGIG (reference sequence). This chain's CDR3 is CAWSLKGASGELFF. DNA of the CDR3: TGTGCCTGGAGTCTTAAGGGGGCCAGCGGGGAGCTGTTTTTT.